One sample yielded the 22 T cell receptor beta chains listed below, sequenced in a study of T-cell memory formation after mild COVID-19. Each CDR3 protein gets one entry after TCRdb re-called the 5' RACE reads with MiXCR. The sample comprises some 150,000 distinct CDR3 sequences, about 19% of which are singletons, and around 2.4% rests with the top ten. Sequenced material: PBMCs or a T cell subset sorted from them (not recorded which). Receptor source: an adult woman who had mild COVID-19 (a few samples of this study predate the infection). Cell type and time point are not known.

The table lists this clonotype with many counts. The chain recombines TRBV24-1 with TRBJ2-3; TRBD2 matches at 11 bases. This CDR3 has 17 residues. V was pared by 4 bases and J by 4 bases, with 9 bases of the junction left unmatched. CDR1 is KGHDR and CDR2 is SFDVKD in the germline V gene. DNA for the CDR3: TGTGCCACCAGTGAACCCCCGACTAGCGGGAAGTCAGATACGCAGTATTTT. Translated, it gives CATSEPPTSGKSDTQYF.

About this clonotype itself: A much more abundant neighbour one base away suggests this may be a read error. The chain combines TRBV5-1 with TRBJ2-3; D uncertain. This CDR3 contains 13 residues. V was clipped by 0 bases and J by 6 bases, with 8 bases between them. The germline CDR1 and CDR2 sequences are SGHRS and YFSETQ. CDR3 protein: CASSLEVGDTQYF. CDR3 nucleotides: TGCGCCAGCAGCTTGGAGGTCGGGGATACGCAGTATTTT.

This chain connects TRBV5-1 to TRBJ1-3, with D possibly TRBD1 on 5 matching bases. There are 16 residues in the CDR3. Germline CDR1 reads SGHRS; CDR2 reads YFSETQ. V dropped 4 bases and J dropped 0 bases, with 14 bases sitting between them. This CDR3 reads CASSTLGTDSGNTIYF. The CDR3 nucleotides are TGCGCCAGCAGCACCCTTGGGACGGACTCTGGAAACACCATATATTTT.

The chain uses TRBV5-6 and TRBJ1-2; D possibly corresponds to TRBD1 (6 bases). Germline V gene sequence: CDR1 SGHDT, CDR2 YYEEEE. The V end lost 1 base, the J end lost 4 bases, and 14 bases lay between the germline ends. This CDR3 has 15 residues. CDR3 sequence (DNA): TGTGCCAGCAGCTTGATCATACAGGGCTCCTATGGCTACACCTTC. Its protein is CASSLIIQGSYGYTF.

This clonotype was seen more than once but under ten times. The chain uses TRBV10-3 and TRBJ1-2; D may be TRBD1 (6 bases). Trimming stripped 7 bases from V and 3 bases from J, with 15 bases between. The CDR3 is 14 amino acids. Germline CDR1 ENHRY, CDR2 SYGVKD. CDR3 nucleotides: TGTGCCATCATGGGGGCCCCTGAGGACTATGGCTACACCTTC. It is translated as CAIMGAPEDYGYTF.

The rearrangement links TRBV7-2 to TRBJ1-4; 7 nucleotides match TRBD1. The CDR3 runs to 15 residues. J gave up 0 bases and V 5 bases, and 3 bases lay outside the gene matches. CDR1 and CDR2 from the germline V gene are SGHTA and FQGNSA. The CDR3 sequence is CASSPGQATNEKLFF. The CDR3 coding sequence is TGTGCCAGCAGCCCCGGACAGGCAACTAATGAAAAACTGTTTTTT. Full variable domain (rest looked up from reference TRBV7-2 and TRBJ1-4): GAGVSQSPSNKVTEKGKDVELRCDPISGHTALYWYRQSLGQGLEFLIYFQGNSAPDKSGLPSDRFSAERTGGSVSTLTIQRTQQEDSAVYLCASSPGQATNEKLFFGSGTQLSVL.

This clonotype showed up just a few times. The chain has TRBV2 and TRBJ2-3; D is undetermined. Trimming stripped 4 bases from V and 4 bases from J, with 12 bases between. Germline V gene data show CDR1 as SNHLY and CDR2 as FYNNEI. The CDR3 spans 14 residues. The CDR3 spells CASSAPGAPDTQYF. The CDR3 coding sequence is TGTGCCAGCAGTGCTCCTGGAGCACCAGATACGCAGTATTTT.

Many counts were recorded for this clonotype. The chain joins TRBV29-1 to TRBJ2-1; 7 bases line up with TRBD2. Trimming took 4 bases from V and 5 from J; bases not matched to a gene: 2. This CDR3 has 12 residues. Germline loops: CDR1 SQVTM, CDR2 ANQGSEA. CDR3 sequence: CSVAAGDNEQFF. The CDR3 nucleotides read TGCAGCGTTGCGGCGGGGGACAATGAGCAGTTCTTC.

The gene calls are TRBV7-2 and TRBJ2-2, with D possibly matching TRBD1 (5 bases). The germline V gene encodes CDR1 SGHTA and CDR2 FQGNSA. CDR3 size: 12 residues. V lost 7 bases and J lost 6, with 9 bases in between. The CDR3 is CASTQGPGELFF. The CDR3, as DNA: TGTGCCAGCACCCAGGGTCCCGGGGAGCTGTTTTTT.

This clonotype turned up a few times. The chain is built from TRBV5-1 and TRBJ2-7; D is possibly TRBD2 (5 bases). The CDR3 is 13 amino acids. Germline CDR1 and CDR2: SGHRS and YFSETQ. V lost 1 base and J lost 5, with 10 bases in between. In DNA form, the CDR3 reads TGCGCCAGCAGCTTGATGGGAGTCGACGAGCAGTACTTC. Its protein product is CASSLMGVDEQYF.

This clonotype has more than one count but fewer than ten. The genes are TRBV29-1 and TRBJ2-2, with 7 bases lining up with TRBD2. The CDR3 extends over 13 amino acids. V lost 3 bases, J lost 6 bases, and 4 bases stayed unmatched. From germline, CDR1 is SQVTM and CDR2 ANQGSEA. The DNA for the CDR3 is TGCAGCGTTGATACGGGAGGCCCCGGGGAGCTGTTTTTT. Its protein product is CSVDTGGPGELFF.

The CDR3 loop is CASSQDQQGSEAFF. The CDR3, as DNA: TGTGCCAGCAGCCAAGATCAGCAGGGAAGTGAAGCTTTCTTT. The V gene is TRBV3-1, the J gene TRBJ1-1; a weak D match, TRBD1 (5 bases). Trimming stripped 0 bases from V and 7 bases from J, with 12 bases between. The CDR3 length is 14 residues. The germline V gene has CDR1 LGHDT and CDR2 YNNKEL (reference sequence).

The V call is TRBV5-1, the J call TRBJ1-3, with unresolved D. The CDR3 has 14 residues. CDR1 is SGHRS, CDR2 YFSETQ, per germline. V was trimmed by 5 bases and J by 8 bases, leaving 17 bases between them. Here the CDR3 reads CASSSRPGSDTIYF. CDR3 in DNA: TGCGCCAGCAGTAGTCGGCCGGGGTCAGACACCATATATTTT.

The CDR3 DNA reads TGCGCCAGCAGCCCGGCGGACAGCGCCTATGGCTACACCTTC. Translation: CASSPADSAYGYTF. The chain couples TRBV5-1 to TRBJ1-2; tentatively, D is TRBD1 (6 bases). The CDR3 spans 14 residues. The V gene lost 4 bases and the J gene lost 4 bases, with 14 bases spanning the gap. Per the germline V gene, CDR1 is SGHRS and CDR2 is YFSETQ.

A few counts support this clonotype. The rearrangement links TRBV12-3 or TRBV12-4 to TRBJ1-1; the D is unclear. There are 14 residues in the CDR3. Trimming shortened V by 3 bases and J by 3 bases, and 11 bases separated the two germline ends. The CDR3 loop reads CASSFAGSYTEAFF. As DNA, the CDR3 is TGTGCCAGCAGTTTTGCAGGATCGTACACTGAAGCTTTCTTT.

This clonotype was found a few times. The chain is built from TRBV7-6 and TRBJ1-2, with D perhaps matching TRBD1 (5 bases). Germline V gene data show CDR1 as SGHVS and CDR2 as FNYEAQ. The CDR3 totals 16 residues. Trimming took 0 bases from V and 0 from J, leaving 11 bases between them. In DNA, the CDR3 is TGTGCCAGCAGCTTAGCGCCACGGGGCACTAACTATGGCTACACCTTC. As protein: CASSLAPRGTNYGYTF.

This clonotype was counted at least ten times. J is TRBJ2-1 and V is TRBV29-1; tentative D call: TRBD1 (6 bases). From germline, CDR1 is SQVTM and CDR2 ANQGSEA. The CDR3 has 13 amino acids. Deletions cut 8 bases from V and 7 bases from J, with 18 bases between. In DNA form, the CDR3 reads TGCAGCTTGAGCAGGGGCTATAATAATGAGCAGTTCTTC. Translation: CSLSRGYNNEQFF.

This chain links TRBV28 with TRBJ2-7; unclear D gene. Trimming took off 6 bases at V and 5 bases at J, with 11 bases between the two ends. This CDR3 is built from 12 residues. In germline, CDR1 is MDHEN, CDR2 SYDVKM. The CDR3 bases are TGTGCCAGCAGGCAATCGGCGGACGAGCAGTACTTC. Its translation is CASRQSADEQYF.

J is TRBJ2-2 and V is TRBV10-2; D is perhaps TRBD1 (6 bases). CDR3 length: 12 amino acids. CDR1 and CDR2 (germline): WSHSY, SAAADI. V was shortened by 6 bases and J by 7 bases, with 9 bases between the two germline ends. The CDR3 loop is CASRYRVGELFF. The CDR3 coding sequence is TGCGCCAGCAGATACAGGGTCGGGGAGCTGTTTTTT.

The chain is built from TRBV5-1 and TRBJ2-5; TRBD1 aligns across 10 bases. CDR3 length equals 15 residues. The germline CDR1 and CDR2 sequences are SGHRS and YFSETQ. V gave up 4 bases and J gave up 10 bases; unmatched junction bases: 13. CDR3 sequence: CASSRKTGGERVQYF. CDR3 DNA sequence: TGCGCCAGCAGCCGAAAGACAGGGGGCGAGAGGGTCCAGTACTTC.

The chain uses TRBV23-1 and TRBJ2-3; perhaps TRBD1 as D (5 bases). TRBV23-1 is assigned to the ORF class and has an uncertain function. The CDR3 loop spans 17 amino acids. V gave up 4 bases and J gave up 2 bases, with 19 bases separating them. CDR3 residues: CASSPLVRQLITDTQYF. As DNA, the CDR3 is TGCGCCAGCAGTCCCTTGGTTCGACAGCTAATCACAGATACGCAGTATTTT.

The chain uses TRBV7-9 and TRBJ1-1; a weak D match, TRBD1 (6 bases). With 3 bases removed from V and 4 bases from J, the gap between germline ends came to 9 bases. CDR3 size: 13 residues. In germline, CDR1 is SEHNR, CDR2 FQNEAQ (reference sequence). The CDR3 DNA follows: TGTGCCAGCAGCTTGGAAGGGGGCACTGAAGCTTTCTTT. Translation gives CASSLEGGTEAFF.